The 2 T cell receptor beta chains below come from one sample, sequenced in a study of blood T cell repertoires in COVID-19. Measured with immunoSEQ multiplex PCR; TCRdb has only the in-frame clones, and not every one. The sample lists 57,000 or so clones, about 70% occurring once. Sequencing was performed on peripheral blood. The receptors were gathered from a man aged 45 to 65 with active or convalescent COVID-19.

This rearrangement joins TRBV4-2 to TRBJ1-3; possibly TRBD1 for D (5 bases). The CDR3 sequence is 15 residues long. V shed 3 bases and J shed 8 bases, with 17 bases lying between them. Germline assignment: CDR1 LGHNA and CDR2 YNFKEQ. CDR3 coding DNA: TGTGCCAGCAGCCAGACTTCGGGGGTTGCGGACACCATATATTTT. Translating it yields CASSQTSGVADTIYF.

The chain couples TRBV3-1 (or the pseudogene TRBV3-2) to TRBJ2-2; 9 bases align to TRBD2. Germline CDR1 LGHDT, CDR2 YNNKEL (reference sequence). J lost 5 bases, V lost 8 bases, and 12 bases had no gene match. The CDR3 is 16 amino acids. The CDR3 DNA sequence: TGTGCCAGCTCACTTGGACTAGCGCGTGGTACCGGGGAGCTGTTTTTT. It yields the protein CASSLGLARGTGELFF.